This TCR beta chain was documented in a study of T cells in localized non-small cell lung cancer. Turning to this clone: Its target is not known.

Overall study findings and caveats: Adjacent lung held a median 57 of the top 100 tumor clones. Of the tissues analyzed, uninvolved adjacent lung showed maximal T cell clonality, greater than tumor. Elevated blood T cell density was associated with longer overall survival. One tumor region alone was sequenced, and heterogeneity therefore remains possible.

The method was immunoSEQ multiplex PCR; TCRdb's version includes in-frame clones alone and lacks a portion of them. The sample records about 59,000 clones, roughly 90% being singletons. Germline V gene data show CDR1 as GTSNPN and CDR2 as SVGIG (reference sequence). This CDR3 has 16 residues. V was pared by 1 base and J by 0 bases, with 13 bases between. The V and J genes are TRBV30 and TRBJ1-5, with D unresolved. Source: peripheral blood, taken before any cancer treatment. This receptor was identified in a man between 40 and 75 years old with stage I lung adenocarcinoma. The DNA for the CDR3 is TGTGCCTGGAGTGGCGGCTACGTGAATAGCAATCAGCCCCAGCATTTT. Translated, it gives CAWSGGYVNSNQPQHF.